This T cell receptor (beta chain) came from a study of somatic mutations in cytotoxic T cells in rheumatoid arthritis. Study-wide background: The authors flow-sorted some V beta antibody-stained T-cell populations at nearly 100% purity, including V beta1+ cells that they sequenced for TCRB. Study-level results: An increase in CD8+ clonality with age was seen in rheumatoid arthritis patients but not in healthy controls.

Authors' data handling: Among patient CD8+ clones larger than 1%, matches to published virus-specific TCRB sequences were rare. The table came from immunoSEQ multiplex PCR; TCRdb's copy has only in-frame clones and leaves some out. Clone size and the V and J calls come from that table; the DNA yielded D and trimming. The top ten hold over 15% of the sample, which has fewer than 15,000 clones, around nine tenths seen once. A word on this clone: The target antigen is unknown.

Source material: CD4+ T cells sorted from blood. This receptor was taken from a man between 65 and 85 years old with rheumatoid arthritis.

The CDR3 region is CASSRDRDHEQYF. CDR3 DNA: TGTGCCAGTAGCCGGGACAGGGATCACGAGCAGTACTTC. The chain carries TRBV19 and TRBJ2-5; 9 positions match TRBD1. The tail of the sequence fits TRBJ2-7 better, so the J call may be wrong. Germline values: CDR1 LNHDA, CDR2 SQIVND (reference sequence). The CDR3 contains 13 residues.